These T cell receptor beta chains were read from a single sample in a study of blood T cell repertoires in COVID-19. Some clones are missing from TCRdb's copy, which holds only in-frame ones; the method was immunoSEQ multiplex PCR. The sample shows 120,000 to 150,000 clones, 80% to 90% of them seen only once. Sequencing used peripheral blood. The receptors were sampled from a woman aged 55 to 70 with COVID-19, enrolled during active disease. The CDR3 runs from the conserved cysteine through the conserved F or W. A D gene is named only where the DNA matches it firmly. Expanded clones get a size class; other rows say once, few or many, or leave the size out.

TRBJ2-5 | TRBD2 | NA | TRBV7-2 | CASSLAVSRGGNQETQYF | TGTGCCAGCAGCTTAGCTGTCTCGCGGGGGGGAAACCAAGAGACCCAGTACTTC
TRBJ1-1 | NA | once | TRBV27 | CASSSKQGLMNTEAFF | TGTGCCAGCAGTTCCAAACAGGGCCTCATGAACACTGAAGCTTTCTTT
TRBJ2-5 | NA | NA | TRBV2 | CASSEFTRGETQYF | TGTGCCAGCAGTGAATTCACGAGGGGGGAGACCCAGTACTTC
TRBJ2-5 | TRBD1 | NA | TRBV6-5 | CASGGTGGLEETQYF | TGTGCCAGCGGGGGAACAGGGGGTCTCGAGGAGACCCAGTACTTC
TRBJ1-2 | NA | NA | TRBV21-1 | CASSKGNSYGYTF | TGTGCCAGCAGCAAAGGCAACAGCTATGGCTACACCTTC
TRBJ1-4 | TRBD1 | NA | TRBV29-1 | CSVDPGQSNEKLFF | TGCAGCGTTGATCCGGGACAGTCTAATGAAAAACTGTTTTTT
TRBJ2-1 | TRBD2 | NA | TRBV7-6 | CASSLVTSGTNNEQFF | TGTGCCAGCAGCTTGGTAACTAGCGGGACCAACAATGAGCAGTTCTTC
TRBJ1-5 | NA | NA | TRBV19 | CASSEGGYEQPQHF | TGTGCCAGTAGTGAGGGAGGATACGAACAGCCCCAGCATTTT
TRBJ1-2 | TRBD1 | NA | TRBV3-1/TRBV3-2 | CASSSPGQNYGYTF | TGTGCCAGCAGTTCGCCGGGACAGAACTATGGCTACACCTTC
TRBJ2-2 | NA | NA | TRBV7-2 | CASLVTGYTGELFF | TGTGCCAGTTTGGTCACAGGGTACACCGGGGAGCTGTTTTTT
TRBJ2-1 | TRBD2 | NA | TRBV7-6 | CASSTTGLENNEQFF | TGTGCCAGCAGCACAACGGGACTAGAAAACAATGAGCAGTTCTTC
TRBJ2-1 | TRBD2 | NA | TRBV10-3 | CAISDPSRSGGDGSYNEQFF | TGTGCCATCAGTGACCCCTCGCGTAGCGGGGGGGACGGCTCCTACAATGAGCAGTTCTTC
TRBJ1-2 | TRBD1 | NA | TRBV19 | CASRGQGVSMMGYTF | TGTGCCAGTAGGGGACAGGGGGTATCTATGATGGGCTACACCTTC
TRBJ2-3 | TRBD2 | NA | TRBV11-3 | CASSPSGSSGDTQYF | TGTGCCAGCAGCCCTAGCGGGTCCTCCGGGGATACGCAGTATTTT
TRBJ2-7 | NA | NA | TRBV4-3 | CASSQDPAGLGDEQYF | TGCGCCAGCAGCCAAGATCCCGCAGGGCTAGGCGACGAGCAGTACTTC
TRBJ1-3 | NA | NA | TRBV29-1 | CSVEDLSGSSGNTIYF | TGCAGCGTTGAAGATCTGTCGGGGAGCTCTGGAAACACCATATATTTT
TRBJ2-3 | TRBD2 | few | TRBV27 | CASSLGGGDTDTQYF | TGTGCCAGCAGTTTGGGGGGAGGGGACACAGATACGCAGTATTTT
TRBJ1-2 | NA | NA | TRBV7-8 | CASSPSRGALSGYTF | TGTGCCAGCAGCCCATCCAGGGGCGCTTTGTCTGGCTACACCTTC
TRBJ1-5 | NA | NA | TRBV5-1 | CASSLASNQPQHF | TGCGCCAGCAGCTTGGCCTCGAATCAGCCCCAGCATTTT
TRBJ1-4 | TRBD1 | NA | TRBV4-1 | CASSQRQGAGANEKLFF | TGCGCCAGCAGCCAAAGACAGGGGGCAGGGGCTAATGAAAAACTGTTTTTT
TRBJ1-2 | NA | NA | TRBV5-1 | CASSPQGSGGYTF | TGCGCCAGCAGCCCACAGGGCTCAGGCGGCTACACCTTC
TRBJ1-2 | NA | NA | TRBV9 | CASSVDSGQNYGYTF | TGTGCCAGCAGCGTAGATTCAGGGCAGAACTATGGCTACACCTTC
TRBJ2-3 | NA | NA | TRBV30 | CAWSHGVGRDTQYF | TGTGCCTGGAGTCACGGGGTGGGAAGAGATACGCAGTATTTT
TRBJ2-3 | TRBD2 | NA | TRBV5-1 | CASSVLAGGGRDTQYF | TGCGCCAGCAGCGTCTTAGCGGGGGGCGGGAGAGATACGCAGTATTTT
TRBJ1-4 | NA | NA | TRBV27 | CASRNPTGVNEKLFF | TGTGCCAGCAGGAACCCGACAGGCGTTAATGAAAAACTGTTTTTT
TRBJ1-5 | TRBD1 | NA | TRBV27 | CASRPETGGQPQHF | TGTGCCAGCCGCCCTGAGACAGGGGGGCAGCCCCAGCATTTT
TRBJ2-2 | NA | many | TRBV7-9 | CASSFGANTGELFF | TGTGCCAGCAGCTTCGGGGCGAACACCGGGGAGCTGTTTTTT
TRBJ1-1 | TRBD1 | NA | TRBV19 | CASSKAGGTLGTEAFF | TGTGCCAGTAGTAAGGCAGGGGGCACTCTGGGGACTGAAGCTTTCTTT
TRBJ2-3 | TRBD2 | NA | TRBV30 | CAWRGTLRGATDTQYF | TGTGCCTGGAGGGGAACCTTGCGGGGGGCAACAGATACGCAGTATTTT
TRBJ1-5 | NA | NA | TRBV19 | CASSFRHGAIDQPQHF | TGTGCCAGTAGTTTCCGACATGGCGCCATTGATCAGCCCCAGCATTTT
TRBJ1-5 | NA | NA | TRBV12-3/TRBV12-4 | CASRGSGNQPQHF | TGTGCCAGCAGGGGGAGCGGCAATCAGCCCCAGCATTTT
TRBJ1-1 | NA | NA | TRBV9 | CASSGGRGRSTEAFF | TGTGCCAGCAGCGGTGGGAGAGGGAGGAGCACTGAAGCTTTCTTT
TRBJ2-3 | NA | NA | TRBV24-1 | CATVSGGGTDTQYF | TGTGCCACGGTTAGCGGAGGAGGCACAGATACGCAGTATTTT
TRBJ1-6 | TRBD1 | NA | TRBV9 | CASSASRTGANSPLHF | TGTGCCAGCAGCGCCTCCCGTACAGGGGCAAATTCACCCCTCCACTTT
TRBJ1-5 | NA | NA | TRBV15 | CATSSRDQPQHF | TGTGCCACCAGCAGCAGGGATCAGCCCCAGCATTTT
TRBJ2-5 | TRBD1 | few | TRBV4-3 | CASSQDRGTLETQYF | TGCGCCAGCAGCCAGGACAGGGGGACGTTGGAGACCCAGTACTTC
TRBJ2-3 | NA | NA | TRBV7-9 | CASSTMWGADTQYF | TGTGCCAGCAGCACCATGTGGGGAGCAGATACGCAGTATTTT